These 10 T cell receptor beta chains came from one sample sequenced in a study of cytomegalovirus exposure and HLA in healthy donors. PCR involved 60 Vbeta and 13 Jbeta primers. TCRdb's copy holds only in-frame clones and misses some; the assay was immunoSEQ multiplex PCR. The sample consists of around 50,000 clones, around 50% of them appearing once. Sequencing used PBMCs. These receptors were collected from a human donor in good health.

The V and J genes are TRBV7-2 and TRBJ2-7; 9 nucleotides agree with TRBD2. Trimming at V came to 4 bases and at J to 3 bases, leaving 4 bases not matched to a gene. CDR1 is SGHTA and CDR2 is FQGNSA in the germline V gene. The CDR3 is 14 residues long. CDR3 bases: TGTGCCAGCAGCTGGGGCGGGGGGGACTACGAGCAGTACTTC. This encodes CASSWGGGDYEQYF.

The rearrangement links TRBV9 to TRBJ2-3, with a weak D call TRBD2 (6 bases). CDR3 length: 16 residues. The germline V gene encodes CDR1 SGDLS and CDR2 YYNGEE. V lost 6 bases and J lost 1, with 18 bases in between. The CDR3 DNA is TGTGCCAGCAACGCCCTCGAAGGGGAGGGCACAGATACGCAGTATTTT. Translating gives CASNALEGEGTDTQYF.

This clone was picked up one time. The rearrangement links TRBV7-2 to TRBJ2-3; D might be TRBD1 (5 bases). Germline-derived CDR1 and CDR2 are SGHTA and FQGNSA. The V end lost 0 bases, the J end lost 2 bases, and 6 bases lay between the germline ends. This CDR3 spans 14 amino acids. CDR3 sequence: CASSLAGATDTQYF. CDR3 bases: TGTGCCAGCAGCTTAGCTGGGGCCACAGATACGCAGTATTTT.

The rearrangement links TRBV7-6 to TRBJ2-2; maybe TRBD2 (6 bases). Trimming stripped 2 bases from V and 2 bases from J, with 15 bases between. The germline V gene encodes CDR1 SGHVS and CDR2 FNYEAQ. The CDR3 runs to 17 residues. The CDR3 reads CASSLPRDGSNTGELFF. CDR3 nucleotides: TGTGCCAGCAGCTTACCCCGTGACGGGAGCAACACCGGGGAGCTGTTTTTT.

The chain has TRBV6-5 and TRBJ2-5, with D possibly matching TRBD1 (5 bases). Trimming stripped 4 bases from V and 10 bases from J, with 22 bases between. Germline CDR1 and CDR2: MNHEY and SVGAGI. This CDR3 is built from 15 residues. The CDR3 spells CASSSPRASLCDQYF. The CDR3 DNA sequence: TGTGCCAGCAGTTCCCCCAGGGCCTCTCTGTGTGACCAGTACTTC.

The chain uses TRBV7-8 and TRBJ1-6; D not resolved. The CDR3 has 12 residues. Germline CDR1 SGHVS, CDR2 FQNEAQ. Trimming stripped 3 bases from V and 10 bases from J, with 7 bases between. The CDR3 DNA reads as TGTGCCAGCAGCTTCCTCCGGTCACCCCTCCACTTT. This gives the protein CASSFLRSPLHF.

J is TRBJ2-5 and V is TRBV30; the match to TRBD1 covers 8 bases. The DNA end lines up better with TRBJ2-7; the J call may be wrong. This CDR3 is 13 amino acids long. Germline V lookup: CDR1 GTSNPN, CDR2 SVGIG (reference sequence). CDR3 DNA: TGTGCCTCCGCAGGGACAGGATACTACGAGCAGTACTTC. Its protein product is CASAGTGYYEQYF.

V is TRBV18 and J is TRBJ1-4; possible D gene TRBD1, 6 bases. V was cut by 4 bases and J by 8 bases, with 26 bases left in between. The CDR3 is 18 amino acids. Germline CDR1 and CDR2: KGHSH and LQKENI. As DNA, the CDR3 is TGTGCCAGCTCACGACTCCGGGACACATTAACTACGGGGGAAAAACTGTTTTTT. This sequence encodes CASSRLRDTLTTGEKLFF. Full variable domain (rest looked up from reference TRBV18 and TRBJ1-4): NAGVMQNPRHLVRRRGQEARLRCSPMKGHSHVYWYRQLPEEGLKFMVYLQKENIIDESGMPKERFSAEFPKEGPSILRIQQVVRGDSAAYFCASSRLRDTLTTGEKLFFGSGTQLSVL.

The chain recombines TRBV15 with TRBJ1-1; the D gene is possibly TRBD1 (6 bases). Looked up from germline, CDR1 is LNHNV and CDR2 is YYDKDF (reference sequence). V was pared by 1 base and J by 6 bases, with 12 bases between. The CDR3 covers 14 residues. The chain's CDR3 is CATSRVGGLAEAFF. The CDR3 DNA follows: TGTGCCACCAGCAGAGTCGGGGGGCTGGCTGAAGCTTTCTTT. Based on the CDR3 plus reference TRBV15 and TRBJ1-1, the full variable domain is DAMVIQNPRYQVTQFGKPVTLSCSQTLNHNVMYWYQQKSSQAPKLLFHYYDKDFNNEADTPDNFQSRRPNTSFCFLDIRSPGLGDTAMYLCATSRVGGLAEAFFGQGTRLTVV.

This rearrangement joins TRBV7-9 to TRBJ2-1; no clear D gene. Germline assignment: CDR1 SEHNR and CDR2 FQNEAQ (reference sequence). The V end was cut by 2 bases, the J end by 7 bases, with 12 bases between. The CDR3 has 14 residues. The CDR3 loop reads CASSLPSLVNEQFF. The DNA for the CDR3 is TGTGCCAGCAGCTTACCCAGTCTTGTAAATGAGCAGTTCTTC. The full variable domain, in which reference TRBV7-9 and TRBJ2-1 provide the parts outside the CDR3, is DTGVSQNPRHKITKRGQNVTFRCDPISEHNRLYWYRQTLGQGPEFLTYFQNEAQLEKSRLLSDRFSAERPKGSFSTLEIQRTEQGDSAMYLCASSLPSLVNEQFFGPGTRLTVL.